This T cell receptor beta chain was captured in a study of cytomegalovirus exposure and HLA in healthy donors. Findings of the study overall: Later, an analysis found that TCR clusters from the first cohort tended to co-occur in the 120 or so validation repertoires. CMV antigen specificity of a few CMV-associated chains was confirmed in vitro. Rarity marked most TCR sequences, yet some public TCRs occurred in many donors.

Regarding this clone: What it binds is unknown.

The repertoire was sequenced with immunoSEQ multiplex PCR; TCRdb's copy has only in-frame clones and lacks some. This repertoire shows 90,000 to 110,000 clones, around nine tenths found once; its top ten account for roughly 2.2%. The sequenced material came from PBMCs. This sequence was found in a woman younger than 35 in good health and CMV-seronegative.

Here the CDR3 DNA reads TGTGCCAGCAGCTCCTCCGGGACTAGCGCGTACAATGAGCAGTTCTTC. It specifies CASSSSGTSAYNEQFF. The chain links TRBV7-3 to TRBJ2-1, with TRBD2 matching over 10 bases. Losses at the gene ends were 4 bases for V and 4 bases for J; bases not matched to a gene: 7. Germline CDR1 is SGHTA and CDR2 is FQGTGA. This CDR3 is 16 amino acids long.